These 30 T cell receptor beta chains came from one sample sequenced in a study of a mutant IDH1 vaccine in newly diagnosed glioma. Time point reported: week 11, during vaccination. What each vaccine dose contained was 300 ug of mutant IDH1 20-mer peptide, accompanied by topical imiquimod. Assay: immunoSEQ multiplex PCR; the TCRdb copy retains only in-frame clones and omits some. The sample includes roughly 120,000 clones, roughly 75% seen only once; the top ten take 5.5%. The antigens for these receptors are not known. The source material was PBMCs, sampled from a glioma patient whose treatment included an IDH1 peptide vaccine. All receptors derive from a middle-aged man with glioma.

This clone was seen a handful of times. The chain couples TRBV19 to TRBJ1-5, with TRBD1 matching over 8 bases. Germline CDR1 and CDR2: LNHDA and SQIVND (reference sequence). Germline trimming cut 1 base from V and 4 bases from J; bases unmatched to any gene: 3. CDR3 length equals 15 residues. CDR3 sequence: CASSIGGQGNQPQHF. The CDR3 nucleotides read TGTGCCAGTAGTATAGGTGGACAGGGAAATCAGCCCCAGCATTTT.

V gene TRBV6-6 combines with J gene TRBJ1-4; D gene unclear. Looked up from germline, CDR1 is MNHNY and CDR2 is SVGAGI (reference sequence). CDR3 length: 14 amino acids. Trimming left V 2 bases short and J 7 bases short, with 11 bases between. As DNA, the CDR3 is TGTGCCAGCAGTTACGATTTGCACGGTGAAAAACTGTTTTTT. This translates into CASSYDLHGEKLFF.

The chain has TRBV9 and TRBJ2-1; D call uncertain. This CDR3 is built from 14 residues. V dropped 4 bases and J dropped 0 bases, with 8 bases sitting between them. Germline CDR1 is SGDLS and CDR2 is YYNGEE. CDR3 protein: CASSPPVSYNEQFF. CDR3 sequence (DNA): TGTGCCAGCAGCCCACCGGTCTCCTACAATGAGCAGTTCTTC.

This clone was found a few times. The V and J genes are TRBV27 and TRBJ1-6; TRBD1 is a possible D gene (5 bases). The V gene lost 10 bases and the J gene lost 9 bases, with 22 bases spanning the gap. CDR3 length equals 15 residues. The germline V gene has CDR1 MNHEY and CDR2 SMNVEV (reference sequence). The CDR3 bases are TGTGCCACTCGTTCGGGGCTCCTAGGAGGTTCACCCCTCCACTTT. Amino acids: CATRSGLLGGSPLHF.

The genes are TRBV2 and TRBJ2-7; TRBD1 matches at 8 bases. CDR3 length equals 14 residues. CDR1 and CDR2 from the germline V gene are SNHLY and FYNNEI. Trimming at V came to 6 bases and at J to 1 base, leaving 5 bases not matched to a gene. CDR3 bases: TGTGCCAGCAGAGGACAGGGAACGTCCTACGAGCAGTACTTC. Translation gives CASRGQGTSYEQYF.

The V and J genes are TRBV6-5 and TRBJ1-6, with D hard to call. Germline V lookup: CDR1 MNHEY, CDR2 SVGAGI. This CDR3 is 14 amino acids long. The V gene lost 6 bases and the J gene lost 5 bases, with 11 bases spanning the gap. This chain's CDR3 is CASRQTGNNSPLHF. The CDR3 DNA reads TGTGCCAGCAGGCAGACGGGGAATAATTCACCCCTCCACTTT.

The CDR3 protein is CASSSGTSGGHNEQFF. The CDR3 DNA sequence: TGTGCCAGCAGTTCCGGGACTAGCGGGGGTCACAATGAGCAGTTCTTC. The chain recombines TRBV6-6 with TRBJ2-1; the match to TRBD2 covers 14 bases. The CDR3 loop spans 16 amino acids. CDR1 and CDR2 from the germline V gene are MNHNY and SVGAGI (reference sequence). Trimming removed 4 bases from V and 5 bases from J; junction bases left unmatched: 4.

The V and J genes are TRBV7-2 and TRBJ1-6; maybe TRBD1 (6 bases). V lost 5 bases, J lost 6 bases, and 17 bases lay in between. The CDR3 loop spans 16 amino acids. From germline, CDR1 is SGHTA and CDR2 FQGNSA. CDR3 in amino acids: CASSPPQGWPNSPLHF. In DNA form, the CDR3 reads TGTGCCAGCAGCCCGCCACAGGGCTGGCCTAATTCACCCCTCCACTTT.

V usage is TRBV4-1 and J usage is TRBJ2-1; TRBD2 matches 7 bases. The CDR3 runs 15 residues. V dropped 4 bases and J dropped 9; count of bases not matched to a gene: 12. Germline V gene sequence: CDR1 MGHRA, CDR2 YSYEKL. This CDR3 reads CASSPWAGEIGEQFF. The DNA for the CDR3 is TGCGCCAGCAGCCCTTGGGCGGGAGAAATCGGTGAGCAGTTCTTC.

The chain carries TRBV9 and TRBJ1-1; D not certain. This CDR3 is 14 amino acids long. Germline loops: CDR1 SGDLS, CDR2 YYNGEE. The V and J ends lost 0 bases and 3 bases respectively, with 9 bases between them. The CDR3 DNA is TGTGCCAGCAGCGTAGCGGGATACGACACTGAAGCTTTCTTT. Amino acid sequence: CASSVAGYDTEAFF.

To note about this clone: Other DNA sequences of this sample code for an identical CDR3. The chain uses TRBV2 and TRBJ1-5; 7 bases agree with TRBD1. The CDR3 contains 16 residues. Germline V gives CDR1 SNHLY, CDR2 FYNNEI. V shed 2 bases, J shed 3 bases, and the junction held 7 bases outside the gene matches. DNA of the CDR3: TGTGCCAGCAGTGAAATTGGGACAGCAGTCAATCAGCCCCAGCATTTT. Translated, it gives CASSEIGTAVNQPQHF.

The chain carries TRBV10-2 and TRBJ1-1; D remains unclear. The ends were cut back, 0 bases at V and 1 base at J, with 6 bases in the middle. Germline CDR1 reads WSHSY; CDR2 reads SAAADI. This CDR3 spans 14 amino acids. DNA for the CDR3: TGCGCCAGCAGTGAGTCGGCGGCGAACACTGAAGCTTTCTTT. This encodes CASSESAANTEAFF.

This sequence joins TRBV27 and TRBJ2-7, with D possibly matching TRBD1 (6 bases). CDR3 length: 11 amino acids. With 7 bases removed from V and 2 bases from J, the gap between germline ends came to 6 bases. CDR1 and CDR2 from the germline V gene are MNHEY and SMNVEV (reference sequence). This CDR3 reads CASTGAYEQYF. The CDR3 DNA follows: TGTGCCAGCACAGGGGCCTACGAGCAGTACTTC.

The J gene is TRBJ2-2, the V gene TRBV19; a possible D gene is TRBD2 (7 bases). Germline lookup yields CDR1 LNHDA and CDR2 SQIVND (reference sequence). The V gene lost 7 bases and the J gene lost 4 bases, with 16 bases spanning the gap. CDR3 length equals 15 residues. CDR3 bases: TGTGCCAGTAATCGGCGGGAGACAGGCACCGGGGAGCTGTTTTTT. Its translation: CASNRRETGTGELFF.

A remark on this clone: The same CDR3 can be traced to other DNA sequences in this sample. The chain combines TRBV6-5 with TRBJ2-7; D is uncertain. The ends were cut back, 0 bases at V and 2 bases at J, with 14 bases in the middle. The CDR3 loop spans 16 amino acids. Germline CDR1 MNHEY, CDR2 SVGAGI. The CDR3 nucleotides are TGTGCCAGCAGTTACTCGTTCTTTGGGCAGGCCTACGAGCAGTACTTC. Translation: CASSYSFFGQAYEQYF.

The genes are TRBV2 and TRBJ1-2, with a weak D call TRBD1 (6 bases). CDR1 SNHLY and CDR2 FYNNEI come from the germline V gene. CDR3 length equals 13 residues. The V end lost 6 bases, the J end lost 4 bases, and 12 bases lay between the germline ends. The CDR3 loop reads CASRTQGPYGYTF. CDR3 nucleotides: TGTGCCAGCAGGACCCAGGGGCCCTATGGCTACACCTTC.

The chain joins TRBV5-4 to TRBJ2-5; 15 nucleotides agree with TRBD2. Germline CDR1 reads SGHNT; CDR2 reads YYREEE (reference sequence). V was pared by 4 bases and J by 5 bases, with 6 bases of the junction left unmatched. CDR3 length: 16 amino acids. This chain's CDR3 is CASSPGLAGGTETQYF. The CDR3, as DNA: TGTGCCAGCAGCCCCGGACTAGCGGGGGGGACGGAGACCCAGTACTTC. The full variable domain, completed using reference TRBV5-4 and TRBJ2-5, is ETGVTQSPTHLIKTRGQQVTLRCSSQSGHNTVSWYQQALGQGPQFIFQYYREEENGRGNFPPRFSGLQFPNYSSELNVNALELDDSALYLCASSPGLAGGTETQYFGPGTRLLVL.

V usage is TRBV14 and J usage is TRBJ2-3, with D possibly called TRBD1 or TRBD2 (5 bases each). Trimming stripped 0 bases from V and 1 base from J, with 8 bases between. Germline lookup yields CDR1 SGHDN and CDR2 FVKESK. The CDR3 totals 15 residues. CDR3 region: CASSQEGPRTDTQYF. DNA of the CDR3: TGTGCCAGCAGCCAAGAGGGACCTCGCACAGATACGCAGTATTTT.

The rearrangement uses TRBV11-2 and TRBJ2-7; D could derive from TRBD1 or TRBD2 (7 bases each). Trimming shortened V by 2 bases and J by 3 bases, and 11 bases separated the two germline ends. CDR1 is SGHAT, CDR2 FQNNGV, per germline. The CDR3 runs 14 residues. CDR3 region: CASSLQGEGYEQYF. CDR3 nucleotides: TGTGCCAGCAGCTTACAGGGGGAGGGCTACGAGCAGTACTTC.

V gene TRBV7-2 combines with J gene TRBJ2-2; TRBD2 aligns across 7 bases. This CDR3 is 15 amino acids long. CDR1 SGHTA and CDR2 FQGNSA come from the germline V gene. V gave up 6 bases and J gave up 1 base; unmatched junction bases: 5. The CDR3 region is CASRSRGENTGELFF. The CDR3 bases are TGTGCCAGCAGGTCTCGGGGGGAGAACACCGGGGAGCTGTTTTTT. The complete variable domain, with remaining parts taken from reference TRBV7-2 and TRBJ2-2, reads GAGVSQSPSNKVTEKGKDVELRCDPISGHTALYWYRQSLGQGLEFLIYFQGNSAPDKSGLPSDRFSAERTGGSVSTLTIQRTQQEDSAVYLCASRSRGENTGELFFGEGSRLTVL.

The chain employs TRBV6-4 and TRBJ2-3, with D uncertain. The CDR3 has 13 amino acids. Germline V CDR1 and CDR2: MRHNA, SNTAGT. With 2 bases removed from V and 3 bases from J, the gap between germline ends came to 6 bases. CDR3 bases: TGTGCCAGCAGTGACGATGAAACAGATACGCAGTATTTT. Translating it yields CASSDDETDTQYF.

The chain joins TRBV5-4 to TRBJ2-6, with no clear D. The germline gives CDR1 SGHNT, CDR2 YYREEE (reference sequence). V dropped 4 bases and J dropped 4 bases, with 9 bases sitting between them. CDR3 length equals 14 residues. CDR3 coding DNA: TGTGCCAGCAGCCCGGTAGACGGGGCCAACGTCCTGACTTTC. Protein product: CASSPVDGANVLTF.

This CDR3 reads CASSLRWRGRDTGELFF. CDR3 DNA sequence: TGTGCCAGCAGCTTAAGATGGCGGGGACGGGACACCGGGGAGCTGTTTTTT. The chain uses TRBV7-8 and TRBJ2-2; weak D call: TRBD2 (6 bases). Trimming shortened V by 2 bases and J by 3 bases, and 16 bases separated the two germline ends. In germline, CDR1 is SGHVS, CDR2 FQNEAQ. This CDR3 comprises 17 residues.

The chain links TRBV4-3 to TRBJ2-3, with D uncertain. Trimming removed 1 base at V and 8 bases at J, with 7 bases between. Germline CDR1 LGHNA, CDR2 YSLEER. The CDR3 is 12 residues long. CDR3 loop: CASSQAWGTQYF. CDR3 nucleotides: TGCGCCAGCAGCCAAGCATGGGGTACGCAGTATTTT.

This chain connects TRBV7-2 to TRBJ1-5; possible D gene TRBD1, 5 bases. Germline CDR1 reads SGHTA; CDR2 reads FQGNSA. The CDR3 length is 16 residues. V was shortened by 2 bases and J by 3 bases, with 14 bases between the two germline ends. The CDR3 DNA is TGTGCCAGCAGCTTAATCGGCAGGGTGAACAATCAGCCCCAGCATTTT. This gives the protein CASSLIGRVNNQPQHF. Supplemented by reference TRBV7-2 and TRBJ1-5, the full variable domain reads GAGVSQSPSNKVTEKGKDVELRCDPISGHTALYWYRQSLGQGLEFLIYFQGNSAPDKSGLPSDRFSAERTGGSVSTLTIQRTQQEDSAVYLCASSLIGRVNNQPQHFGDGTRLSIL.

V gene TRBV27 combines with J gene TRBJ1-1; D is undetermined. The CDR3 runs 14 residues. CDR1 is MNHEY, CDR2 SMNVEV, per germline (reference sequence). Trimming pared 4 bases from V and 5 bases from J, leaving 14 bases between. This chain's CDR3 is CASSWGGLGTEAFF. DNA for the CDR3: TGTGCCAGCAGTTGGGGAGGTCTCGGGACTGAAGCTTTCTTT.

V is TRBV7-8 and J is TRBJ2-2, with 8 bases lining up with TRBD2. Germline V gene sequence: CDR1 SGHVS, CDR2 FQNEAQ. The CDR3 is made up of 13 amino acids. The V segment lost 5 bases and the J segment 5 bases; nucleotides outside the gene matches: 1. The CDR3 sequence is CASSPSGTGELFF. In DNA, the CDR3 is TGTGCCAGCAGCCCTAGCGGGACCGGGGAGCTGTTTTTT.

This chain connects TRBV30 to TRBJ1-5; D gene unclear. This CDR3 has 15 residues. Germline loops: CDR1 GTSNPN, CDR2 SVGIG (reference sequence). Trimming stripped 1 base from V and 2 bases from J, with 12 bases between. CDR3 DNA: TGTGCCTGGAGTGGGGGTGAGAGTGGCAATCAGCCCCAGCATTTT. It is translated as CAWSGGESGNQPQHF. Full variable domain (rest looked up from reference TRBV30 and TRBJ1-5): SQTIHQWPATLVQPVGSPLSLECTVEGTSNPNLYWYRQAAGRGLQLLFYSVGIGQISSEVPQNLSASRPQDRQFILSSKKLLLSDSGFYLCAWSGGESGNQPQHFGDGTRLSIL.

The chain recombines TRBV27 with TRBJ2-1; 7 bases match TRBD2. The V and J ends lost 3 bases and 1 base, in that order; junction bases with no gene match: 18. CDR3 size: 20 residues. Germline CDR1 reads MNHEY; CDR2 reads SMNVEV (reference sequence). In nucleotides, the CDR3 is TGTGCCAGCAGTTTTGGTTTTTCGGGGAGGGTAGTCAGGTCCTACAATGAGCAGTTCTTC. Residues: CASSFGFSGRVVRSYNEQFF.

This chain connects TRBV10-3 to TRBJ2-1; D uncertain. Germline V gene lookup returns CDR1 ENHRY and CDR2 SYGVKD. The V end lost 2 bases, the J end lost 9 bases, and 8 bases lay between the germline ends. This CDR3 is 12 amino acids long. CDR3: CAISELRGEQFF. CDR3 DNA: TGTGCCATCAGTGAGCTCCGCGGTGAGCAGTTCTTC.